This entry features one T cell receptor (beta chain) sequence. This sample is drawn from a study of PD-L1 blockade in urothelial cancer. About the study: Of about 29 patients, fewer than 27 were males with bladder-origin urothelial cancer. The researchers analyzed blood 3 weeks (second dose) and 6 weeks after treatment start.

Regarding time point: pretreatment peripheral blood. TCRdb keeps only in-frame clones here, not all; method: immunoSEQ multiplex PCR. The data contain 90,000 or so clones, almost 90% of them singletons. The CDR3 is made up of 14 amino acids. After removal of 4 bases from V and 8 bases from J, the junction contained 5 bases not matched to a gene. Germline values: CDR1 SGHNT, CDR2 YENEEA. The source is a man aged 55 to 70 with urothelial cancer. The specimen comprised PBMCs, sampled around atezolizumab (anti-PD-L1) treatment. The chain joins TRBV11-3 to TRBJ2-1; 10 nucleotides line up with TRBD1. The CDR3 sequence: CASSSGQGIDEQFF. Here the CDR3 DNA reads TGTGCCAGCAGCTCGGGACAGGGGATCGATGAGCAGTTCTTC.